What follows are 19 T cell receptor beta chains derived from one specimen sequenced in a study of Ad26.COV2.S vaccination and SARS-CoV-2 variants. Described treatment: around 19 received Ad26.COV2.S at low or high dose, single or two shots; a few received placebo; per-sample allocation not given. Repertoires come from day 63 after the first vaccine or placebo injection. TCRdb's table, derived via immunoSEQ multiplex PCR, lists solely in-frame clones and lacks some. The sample holds 250,000 to 300,000 clones, 70% to 90% seen once. The material sequenced was peripheral blood, taken in a trial of Ad26.COV2.S vaccine versus placebo. Receptors were obtained from a person aged 18-60 years who received the Ad26.COV2.S COVID-19 vaccine or a placebo.

The V and J genes are TRBV19 and TRBJ2-1, with D uncertain. CDR3 size: 14 residues. With 0 bases removed from V and 6 bases from J, the gap between germline ends came to 9 bases. The V gene's germline CDR1 is LNHDA and CDR2 SQIVND (reference sequence). CDR3 residues: CASSIDPTFNEQFF. The CDR3 DNA sequence: TGTGCCAGTAGTATAGATCCGACGTTCAATGAGCAGTTCTTC.

The chain uses TRBV10-2 and TRBJ2-1, with D possibly being TRBD2 (6 bases). CDR1 is WSHSY, CDR2 SAAADI, per germline. V gave up 1 base and J gave up 6 bases, with 13 bases separating them. The CDR3 spans 15 residues. CDR3 amino acids: CASSELGGVSNEQFF. CDR3 nucleotides: TGCGCCAGCAGTGAGTTGGGGGGAGTTTCCAATGAGCAGTTCTTC.

The chain combines TRBV7-2 with TRBJ2-1; 9 bases map to TRBD2. The CDR3 has 14 amino acids. Germline trimming cut 6 bases from V and 4 bases from J; bases unmatched to any gene: 4. Germline CDR1 and CDR2: SGHTA and FQGNSA. CDR3: CASSRLAAYNEQFF. CDR3 in DNA: TGTGCCAGCAGTCGACTAGCGGCTTACAATGAGCAGTTCTTC.

The chain links TRBV5-1 to TRBJ1-2, with TRBD1 as a possible D gene (5 bases). Germline CDR1 and CDR2: SGHRS and YFSETQ. Trimming stripped 1 base from V and 7 bases from J, with 14 bases between. This CDR3 is 14 amino acids long. CDR3 in amino acids: CASSLRSDSSGYTF. The CDR3 nucleotides are TGCGCCAGCAGCTTGAGGTCTGACAGTTCTGGCTACACCTTC.

The gene calls are TRBV2 and TRBJ1-2; the D gene is possibly TRBD1 (5 bases). The V and J ends lost 4 bases and 6 bases respectively, with 12 bases between them. Germline-derived CDR1 and CDR2 are SNHLY and FYNNEI. The CDR3 length is 13 residues. The CDR3: CASSVGLGDGYTF. CDR3 sequence (DNA): TGTGCCAGCAGTGTGGGACTCGGGGATGGCTACACCTTC. Together with reference TRBV2 and TRBJ1-2, the CDR3 gives the full variable domain: EPEVTQTPSHQVTQMGQEVILRCVPISNHLYFYWYRQILGQKVEFLVSFYNNEISEKSEIFDDQFSVERPDGSNFTLKIRSTKLEDSAMYFCASSVGLGDGYTFGSGTRLTVV.

The chain has TRBV2 and TRBJ2-1; D ambiguous. Trimming left V 9 bases short and J 0 bases short, with 9 bases between. Germline V gene data show CDR1 as SNHLY and CDR2 as FYNNEI. This CDR3 region has 13 residues. The CDR3: CASPKGSYNEQFF. CDR3 nucleotides: TGTGCCAGTCCCAAAGGCTCCTACAATGAGCAGTTCTTC. Complete variable domain (other parts from reference TRBV2 and TRBJ2-1): EPEVTQTPSHQVTQMGQEVILRCVPISNHLYFYWYRQILGQKVEFLVSFYNNEISEKSEIFDDQFSVERPDGSNFTLKIRSTKLEDSAMYFCASPKGSYNEQFFGPGTRLTVL.

This chain connects TRBV3-1 (or the pseudogene TRBV3-2) to TRBJ1-2, with D perhaps matching TRBD1 (5 bases). V lost 1 base to trimming and J lost 4 bases, with 10 bases between them. CDR3 length: 14 residues. CDR1 LGHDT and CDR2 YNNKEL come from the germline V gene (reference sequence). The CDR3 DNA follows: TGTGCCAGCAGCCAAGGACAGAACCTCTATGGCTACACCTTC. It yields the protein CASSQGQNLYGYTF.

The chain has TRBV2 and TRBJ2-7; 7 nucleotides align to TRBD1. This CDR3 is built from 14 residues. Germline values: CDR1 SNHLY, CDR2 FYNNEI. V trimming: 2 bases; J trimming: 5 bases; junction bases outside the gene matches: 6. The CDR3 DNA reads TGTGCCAGCAGTGAAAGGCAGGGGGATGACGAGCAGTACTTC. Translated, it gives CASSERQGDDEQYF.

The gene calls are TRBV11-3 and TRBJ2-1; no clear D. CDR1 and CDR2 (germline): SGHNT, YENEEA. This CDR3 comprises 12 residues. Trimming pared 2 bases from V and 9 bases from J, leaving 8 bases between. The CDR3 DNA sequence: TGTGCCAGCAGCTTACATGAGAGTGAGCAGTTCTTC. Translated: CASSLHESEQFF.

J is TRBJ2-5 and V is TRBV13, with a tentative D call TRBD1 (5 bases). Trimming shortened V by 5 bases and J by 0 bases, and 7 bases separated the two germline ends. Germline CDR1 reads PRHDT; CDR2 reads FYEKMQ (reference sequence). The CDR3 loop spans 13 amino acids. CDR3 sequence (DNA): TGTGCCAGCAGCATGACAGACCAAGAGACCCAGTACTTC. Amino acid sequence: CASSMTDQETQYF. Full variable domain (remainder filled in from reference TRBV13 and TRBJ2-5): AAGVIQSPRHLIKEKRETATLKCYPIPRHDTVYWYQQGPGQDPQFLISFYEKMQSDKGSIPDRFSAQQFSDYHSELNMSSLELGDSALYFCASSMTDQETQYFGPGTRLLVL.

The J gene is TRBJ2-3, the V gene TRBV5-1, with TRBD1 identical over 8 bases. Trimming cost V 6 bases and J 5 bases; bases outside gene matches: 14. This CDR3 region has 16 residues. Looked up from germline, CDR1 is SGHRS and CDR2 is YFSETQ. The CDR3 coding sequence is TGCGCCAGCACCGAAAACCCAGGGGGCGCAGGAGATACGCAGTATTTT. This encodes CASTENPGGAGDTQYF.

The chain couples TRBV5-4 to TRBJ2-7; 8 bases agree with TRBD1. The CDR3 has 16 residues. Germline V gene lookup returns CDR1 SGHNT and CDR2 YYREEE (reference sequence). V shed 2 bases, J shed 3 bases, and the junction held 10 bases outside the gene matches. CDR3 sequence: CASSLSARGRIYEQYF. In nucleotides, the CDR3 is TGTGCCAGCAGCTTATCGGCCAGGGGGCGAATCTACGAGCAGTACTTC.

The V and J genes are TRBV7-9 and TRBJ1-5; D not certain. The CDR3 loop spans 13 amino acids. V was clipped by 2 bases and J by 2 bases, with 4 bases between them. Germline CDR1 and CDR2: SEHNR and FQNEAQ (reference sequence). The CDR3 loop is CASSLQGNQPQHF. The CDR3 coding sequence is TGTGCCAGCAGCTTACAGGGCAATCAGCCCCAGCATTTT.

Worth noting for this clone: Other DNA sequences from this sample encode an identical CDR3 as well. The rearrangement links TRBV19 to TRBJ2-7; TRBD2 is a possible D gene (6 bases). The CDR3 runs 14 residues. Germline V gene sequence: CDR1 LNHDA, CDR2 SQIVND (reference sequence). The V gene lost 1 base and the J gene lost 3 bases, with 10 bases spanning the gap. DNA of the CDR3: TGTGCCAGTAGTATAGGTGGAGGGGTCTACGAGCAGTACTTC. Amino acids: CASSIGGGVYEQYF.

This clone appeared once. This chain uses TRBV6-5 with TRBJ1-1; a possible D gene is TRBD1 (6 bases). Per the germline V gene, CDR1 is MNHEY and CDR2 is SVGAGI. The length of the CDR3 is 13 residues. The V end lost 6 bases, the J end lost 1 base, and 9 bases lay between the germline ends. The CDR3 region has the DNA TGTGCCAGCAGATCACAGGGGAACACTGAAGCTTTCTTT. It yields the protein CASRSQGNTEAFF.

The rearrangement links TRBV3-1 (or the pseudogene TRBV3-2) to TRBJ2-7; no clear D gene. CDR1 is LGHDT and CDR2 is YNNKEL in the germline V gene (reference sequence). The CDR3 contains 12 residues. Deletions cut 4 bases from V and 3 bases from J, with 7 bases between. CDR3 protein: CASSPSGYEQYF. The CDR3 nucleotides are TGTGCCAGCAGCCCTTCGGGCTACGAGCAGTACTTC.

The J gene is TRBJ2-1, the V gene TRBV7-2, with 7 positions matching TRBD2. Trimming at V came to 1 base and at J to 8 bases, leaving 5 bases not matched to a gene. Per the germline V gene, CDR1 is SGHTA and CDR2 is FQGNSA. CDR3 length equals 14 residues. The CDR3 nucleotides read TGTGCCAGCAGCTTAGGACTAGCATCCGATGAGCAGTTCTTC. Protein sequence: CASSLGLASDEQFF.

The chain couples TRBV7-2 to TRBJ2-5, with TRBD2 as a possible D gene (5 bases). The CDR3 is 15 residues long. V shed 7 bases and J shed 1 base, with 16 bases lying between them. Looked up from germline, CDR1 is SGHTA and CDR2 is FQGNSA. In DNA, the CDR3 is TGTGCCAGCACCTCGGGAAGCGGAACCCAAGAGACCCAGTACTTC. Residues: CASTSGSGTQETQYF.

This clone was seen only a few times. The rearrangement links TRBV7-2 to TRBJ1-1, with TRBD1 as a possible D gene (5 bases). The CDR3 contains 14 residues. Trimming removed 3 bases at V and 3 bases at J, with 11 bases between. CDR1 and CDR2 (germline): SGHTA, FQGNSA. The CDR3 sequence is CASSFSIRDTEAFF. The CDR3 DNA follows: TGTGCCAGCAGCTTCTCGATCAGGGACACTGAAGCTTTCTTT.